These T cell receptor beta chains were read from a single sample in a study of T cell responses to AZD1222 COVID-19 vaccine. Profiled with immunoSEQ multiplex PCR; TCRdb holds only in-frame clones, not every one. The sample has about 160,000 clones, 80% to 90% seen once. Sequenced material: peripheral blood, taken on day 0 of AZD1222 vaccination. The receptors come from an adult in good health. CDR3s include the opening cysteine and the closing phenylalanine or tryptophan. D genes are given only for firm matches. Only some rows state a clone size, as once, few, many or a class for expanded clones.

d_gene	v_gene	abundance	j_gene	CDR3nt	CDR3aa
NA	TRBV19	NA	TRBJ2-4	TGTGCCAGAGGGGAAGTGGATGCCGCCAAAAACATTCAGTACTTC	CARGEVDAAKNIQYF
NA	TRBV19	NA	TRBJ2-2	TGTGCCAGTAGTATGGAAATCTTGCTGACCGGGGAGCTGTTTTTT	CASSMEILLTGELFF
NA	TRBV6-2/TRBV6-3	NA	TRBJ1-5	TGTGCCAGCAGCCCCGGGGGCAGCAATCAGCCCCAGCATTTT	CASSPGGSNQPQHF
NA	TRBV7-2	NA	TRBJ1-2	TGTGCCAGCAGCCAGGGCCTATCTAACTATGGCTACACCTTC	CASSQGLSNYGYTF
NA	TRBV7-3	NA	TRBJ2-7	TGTGCCAGCAGCTACGGGGCAGGCTACGAGCAGTACTTC	CASSYGAGYEQYF
TRBD1	TRBV6-5	NA	TRBJ2-1	TGTGCCAGCAGTTACACCGACAGGGGGGAGTGGGATGAGCAGTTCTTC	CASSYTDRGEWDEQFF
NA	TRBV30	NA	TRBJ1-1	TGTGCCTGGAGTGGACTTTCGGACGGTAACACTGAAGCTTTCTTT	CAWSGLSDGNTEAFF
NA	TRBV29-1	NA	TRBJ1-1	TGCAGCGTTGATAGTCGGGATGGGGGCACTGAAGCTTTCTTT	CSVDSRDGGTEAFF
TRBD2	TRBV9	NA	TRBJ2-5	TGTGCCAGCAGCGTAGATGGTAGGGCGGGAGCAGATCGAGAGACCCAGTACTTC	CASSVDGRAGADRETQYF
NA	TRBV2	once	TRBJ1-5	TGTGCCAGCAGAGATAGGACACGGCAGAGCAATCAGCCCCAGCATTTT	CASRDRTRQSNQPQHF
NA	TRBV5-1	NA	TRBJ2-7	TGCGCCAGCAGCTTGCTCCCAGACAGAGCCTACGAGCAGTACTTC	CASSLLPDRAYEQYF
TRBD2	TRBV5-1	NA	TRBJ2-7	TGCGCCAGCACCCTTAGGCTTAGCGGGAGGGCCGGGCCCTACGAGCAGTACTTC	CASTLRLSGRAGPYEQYF
NA	TRBV29-1	NA	TRBJ2-7	TGCAGCGTTGTAGCCGGGCCTTTTCTCTACGAGCAGTACTTC	CSVVAGPFLYEQYF
TRBD2	TRBV23-1	NA	TRBJ2-5	TGCGCCAGCAATATCAGGACTAGCGGGAGGGTAAGAGAGACCCAGTACTTC	CASNIRTSGRVRETQYF
NA	TRBV11-2	NA	TRBJ2-1	TGTGCCAGCGGGCTATCTCCCTACAATGAGCAGTTCTTC	CASGLSPYNEQFF
NA	TRBV5-4	NA	TRBJ1-1	TGTGCCAGCAGTCCTAGGGACGGGACTGAAGCTTTCTTT	CASSPRDGTEAFF
NA	TRBV3-1/TRBV3-2	NA	TRBJ1-1	TGTGCCAGCAGCCAAGAAGCTCACAGGGCCAGCCGGAAAGCTTTCTTT	CASSQEAHRASRKAFF
NA	TRBV7-2	NA	TRBJ2-7	TGTGCCAGCAGCTTAGGACCCCCAGGGTTCGAGCAGTACTTC	CASSLGPPGFEQYF
TRBD1	TRBV7-9	NA	TRBJ2-5	TGTGCCAGCAGCTCGGGACAGGGGGCAGGAGAGACCCAGTACTTC	CASSSGQGAGETQYF
NA	TRBV18	NA	TRBJ2-5	TGTGCCAGCTCAACACGCCCTAACGGTAGAGAGACCCAGTACTTC	CASSTRPNGRETQYF
NA	TRBV5-4	NA	TRBJ1-2	TGTGCCAGCAGCTTGGGGAACCCTCATAACTATGGCTACACCTTC	CASSLGNPHNYGYTF
NA	TRBV2	once	TRBJ2-5	TGTGCCAGCAGGACCTTGGGGGGGGCAGGAGAGACCCAGTACTTC	CASRTLGGAGETQYF
NA	TRBV5-5	NA	TRBJ2-2	TGTGCCAGCAGCTTGGTGCCCCGTACAGGGAGAACCGGGGAGCTGTTTTTT	CASSLVPRTGRTGELFF
NA	TRBV11-3	NA	TRBJ1-1	TGTGCCAGCAGCTTAGGGGGTACAGGGAACACTGAAGCTTTCTTT	CASSLGGTGNTEAFF
NA	TRBV19	NA	TRBJ1-1	TGTGCCAGTAGTAAATCTCGGGCGCCAGCTGAAGCTTTCTTT	CASSKSRAPAEAFF
TRBD1	TRBV28	once	TRBJ1-1	TGTGCCAGCAGTCCAGGGGGGGGCGGGTACACTGAAGCTTTCTTT	CASSPGGGGYTEAFF
NA	TRBV6-2/TRBV6-3	once	TRBJ2-7	TGTGCCAGCAGTTACTCGCGTGGACATCGTTCCTTC	CASSYSRGHRSF
NA	TRBV27	NA	TRBJ2-1	TGTGCCAGCAGTTTAAGAGGGATCCCCTACAATGAGCAGTTCTTC	CASSLRGIPYNEQFF
NA	TRBV5-6	NA	TRBJ1-2	TGTGCCAGCAGCTGGGGGCGGAGGTCTAACACCTTC	CASSWGRRSNTF
NA	TRBV28	NA	TRBJ1-1	TGTGCCTTACAGACTTCGAGAAACACTGAAGCTTTCTTT	CALQTSRNTEAFF
TRBD1	TRBV7-2	NA	TRBJ1-1	TGTGCCAGCAGCTACGAACAGGGGGGGCGAGCTTTCTTT	CASSYEQGGRAFF
NA	TRBV5-1	NA	TRBJ2-2	TGCGCCAGCAGCAGGACAGACACCGGGGAGCTGTTTTTT	CASSRTDTGELFF
TRBD2	TRBV28	few	TRBJ2-7	TGTGCCAGCCGTGGGGGGGGCGAGCAGTACTTC	CASRGGGEQYF
NA	TRBV2	NA	TRBJ1-5	TGTGCCAGCAGTGAAGACAGGAGGGATCAGCCCCAGCATTTT	CASSEDRRDQPQHF
NA	TRBV12-3/TRBV12-4	NA	TRBJ1-2	TGTGCCAGCAGTTTAGAGGCTCTCTATGGCTACACCTTC	CASSLEALYGYTF
NA	TRBV9	NA	TRBJ1-6	TGTGCCAGCAGCGGATGGGATTCACCCCTCCACTTT	CASSGWDSPLHF